This T cell receptor (beta chain) was recorded in a study of technical replicates of blood from several donors. The CDR3 spans 15 residues. V shed 5 bases, J shed 2 bases, and the junction held 6 bases outside the gene matches. Germline V gene sequence: CDR1 MNHEY, CDR2 SVGAGI. Using immunoSEQ multiplex PCR, the repertoire was profiled, and TCRdb retains in-frame clones only, with some absent. The sample has around 67,000 clones, over 95% seen once; the top ten hold roughly 0.24%. Sequencing input: T cells isolated from PBMCs. The clonotype originates from a human donor in good health. The V and J genes are TRBV6-5 and TRBJ2-7, with TRBD2 matching 10 bases. CDR3 protein: CASSPTSGITYEQYF. The CDR3 DNA is TGTGCCAGCAGTCCCACTAGCGGGATTACCTACGAGCAGTACTTC.